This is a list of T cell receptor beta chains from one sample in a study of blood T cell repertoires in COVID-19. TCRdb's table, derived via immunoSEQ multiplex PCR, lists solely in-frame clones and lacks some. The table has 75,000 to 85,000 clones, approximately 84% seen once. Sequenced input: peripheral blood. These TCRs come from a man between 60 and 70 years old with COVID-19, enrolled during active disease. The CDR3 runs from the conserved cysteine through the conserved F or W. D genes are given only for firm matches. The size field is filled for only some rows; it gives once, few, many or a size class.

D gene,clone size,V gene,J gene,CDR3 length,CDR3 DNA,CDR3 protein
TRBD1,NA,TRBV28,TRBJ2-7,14,TGTGCCAGCAGTCCCGGGACAGGGCCCTACGAGCAGTACTTC,CASSPGTGPYEQYF
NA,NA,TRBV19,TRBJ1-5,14,TGTGCCACCGCAGGGCAGAATAGCAATCAGCCCCAGCATTTT,CATAGQNSNQPQHF
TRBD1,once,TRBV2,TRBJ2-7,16,TGTGCCAGCATAAGGGCACCGGGACAGTCATCCTACGAGCAGTACTTC,CASIRAPGQSSYEQYF
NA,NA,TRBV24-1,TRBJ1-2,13,TGTGCCACCAGTGATTCGACAGGCCAGGGCTACACCTTC,CATSDSTGQGYTF
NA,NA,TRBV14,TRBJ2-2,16,TGTGCCAGCACCCTTCACGGGTACACGAACACCGGGGAGCTGTTTTTT,CASTLHGYTNTGELFF
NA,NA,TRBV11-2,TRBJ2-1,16,TGTGCCAGCAGCACGACAAGGACTATTCCGAGGGATGAGCAGTTCTTC,CASSTTRTIPRDEQFF
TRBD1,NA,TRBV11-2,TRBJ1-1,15,TGTGCCAGCAGCTTAGTCGGACAGGGGGAAACTGAAGCTTTCTTT,CASSLVGQGETEAFF
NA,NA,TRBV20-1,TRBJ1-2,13,TGCAGTGCTAGTAACGACAGGAACTCTGGCTACACCTTC,CSASNDRNSGYTF
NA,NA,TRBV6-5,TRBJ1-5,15,TGTGCCAGCCTTCGAGGGGGGAGGGGGGATCAGCCCCAGCATTTT,CASLRGGRGDQPQHF
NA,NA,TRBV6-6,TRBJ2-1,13,TGTGCCAGCAGTTTAGCGGCGTACAATGAGCAGTTCTTC,CASSLAAYNEQFF
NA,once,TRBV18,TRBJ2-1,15,TGTGCCAGCTCACCTGAGGTTCGAGGGATTGGTGAGCAGTTCTTC,CASSPEVRGIGEQFF
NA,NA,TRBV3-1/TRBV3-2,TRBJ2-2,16,TGTGCCAGCAGCCAACATTCGAGCCCGAACACCGGGGAGCTGTTTTTT,CASSQHSSPNTGELFF
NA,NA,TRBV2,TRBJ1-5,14,TGTGCCAGCAGTGATCGCGGTAGCAATCAGCCCCAGCATTTT,CASSDRGSNQPQHF
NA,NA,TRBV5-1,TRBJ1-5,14,TGCGCCAGCAGCCCGACAGATGGGAATCAGCCCCAGCATTTT,CASSPTDGNQPQHF
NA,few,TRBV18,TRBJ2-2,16,TGTGCCAGCTCACCGCGAGGGGGGGCGAACACCGGGGAGCTGTTTTTT,CASSPRGGANTGELFF
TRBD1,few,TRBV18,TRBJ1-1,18,TGTGCCAGCTCACCTCTCGGACAGGGGGCTTCTGTAGGCACTGAAGCTTTCTTT,CASSPLGQGASVGTEAFF
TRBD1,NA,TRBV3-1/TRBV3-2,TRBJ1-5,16,TGTGCCAGCAGCCAACAAGGACAGGGTTGGGGTCAGCCCCAGCATTTT,CASSQQGQGWGQPQHF
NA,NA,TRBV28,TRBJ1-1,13,TGTGCCAGCAGTTCTCGGGCAGGGATGGGAGCTTTCTTT,CASSSRAGMGAFF
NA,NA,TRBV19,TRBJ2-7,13,TGTGCCAGTAGTATCGCAGGCTCTGGCGAGCAGTACTTC,CASSIAGSGEQYF
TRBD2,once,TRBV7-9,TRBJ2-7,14,TGTGCCAGCAGCCCAAGCGGGAAATCCTACGAGCAGTACTTC,CASSPSGKSYEQYF
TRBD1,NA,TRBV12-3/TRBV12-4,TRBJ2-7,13,TGTGCCAGCAGTCCGGACAGGTACTACGAGCAGTACTTC,CASSPDRYYEQYF
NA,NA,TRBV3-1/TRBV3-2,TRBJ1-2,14,TGTGCCAGCAGCCCGCCCCAGGGGTATTATGGCTACACCTTC,CASSPPQGYYGYTF
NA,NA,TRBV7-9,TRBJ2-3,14,TGTGCCAGCAGCTTGGGGACTTTCACAGATACGCAGTATTTT,CASSLGTFTDTQYF
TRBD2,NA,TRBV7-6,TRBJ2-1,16,TGTGCCAGCAGCCCACCGGGACTAGCGGCCTACAATGAGCAGTTCTTC,CASSPPGLAAYNEQFF
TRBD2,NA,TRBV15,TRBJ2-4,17,TGTGCCACCAGCAGAGCCGGGGAGGGTAAAACCAAAAACATTCAGTACTTC,CATSRAGEGKTKNIQYF
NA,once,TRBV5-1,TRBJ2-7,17,TGCGCCAGCAGCCTTGCCCTACAGGGACCTTCGTCCTACGAGCAGTACTTC,CASSLALQGPSSYEQYF
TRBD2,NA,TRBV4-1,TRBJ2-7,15,TGCGCCAGCAGCCAAGGACTAGCGGGAAACTACGAGCAGTACTTC,CASSQGLAGNYEQYF
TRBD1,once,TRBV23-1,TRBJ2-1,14,TGCGCCAGCAGACCCCGCGGACAGGGCAATGAGCAGTTCTTC,CASRPRGQGNEQFF
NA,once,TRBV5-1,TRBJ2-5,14,TGCGCCAGCAGCACGCAGGGGGGAGAAGAGACCCAGTACTTC,CASSTQGGEETQYF
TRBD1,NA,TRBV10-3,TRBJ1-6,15,TGTGCCATCAGATCGGACAGGGATCTTAATTCACCCCTCCACTTT,CAIRSDRDLNSPLHF
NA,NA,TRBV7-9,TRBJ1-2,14,TGTGCCAGCAGCTATGGGCAGCCAAACTATGGCTACACCTTC,CASSYGQPNYGYTF
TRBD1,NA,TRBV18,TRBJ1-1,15,TGTGCCAGCTCACCACGGACAGGGGGAACAACTGAAGCTTTCTTT,CASSPRTGGTTEAFF
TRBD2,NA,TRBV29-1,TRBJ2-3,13,TGCAGCTGGGAGCTAGCGGGATTGGGGGGTTGGTATTTT,CSWELAGLGGWYF
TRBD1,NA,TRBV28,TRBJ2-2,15,TGTGCCAGCAGTTTAACAGGGGGGCTTTCCGGGGAGCTGTTTTTT,CASSLTGGLSGELFF
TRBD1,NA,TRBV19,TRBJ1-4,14,TGTGCCAGTAGTATACAGGGGGGTAATGAAAAACTGTTTTTT,CASSIQGGNEKLFF
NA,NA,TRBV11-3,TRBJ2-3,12,TGTGCCAGCAGCAAAAGAGCAGATACGCAGTATTTT,CASSKRADTQYF
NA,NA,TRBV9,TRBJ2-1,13,TGTGCCAGCAGCGGGGGGAGGACCAATGAGCAGTTCTTC,CASSGGRTNEQFF
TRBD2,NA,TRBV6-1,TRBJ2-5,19,TGTGCCAGCAGTGCCTCACGATGGACTAGCGGGGAGCTTCAAGAGACCCAGTACTTC,CASSASRWTSGELQETQYF
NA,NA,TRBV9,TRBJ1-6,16,TGTGCCAGCAGCATTGATCCCACAGGCTATAATTCACCCCTCCACTTT,CASSIDPTGYNSPLHF
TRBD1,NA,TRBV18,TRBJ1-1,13,TGTGCCAGCTCACCAGGACAGGGAACTGAAGCTTTCTTT,CASSPGQGTEAFF
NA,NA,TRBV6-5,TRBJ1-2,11,TGTGCCAGCAGGACTGACTATGGCTACACCTTC,CASRTDYGYTF
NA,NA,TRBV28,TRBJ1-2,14,TGTGCCAGCAGGAATACTCATCCTAACTATGGCTACACCTTC,CASRNTHPNYGYTF
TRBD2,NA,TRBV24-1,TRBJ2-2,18,TGTGCCACCAGTGATGGACTAGCGGGGGGAGCGAACACCGGGGAGCTGTTTTTT,CATSDGLAGGANTGELFF
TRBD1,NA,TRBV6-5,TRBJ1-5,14,TGTGCCAGCAGTTACGGACAGGGCCCTCAGCCCCAGCATTTT,CASSYGQGPQPQHF
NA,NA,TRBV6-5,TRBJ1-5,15,TGTGCCAGCACCCAGTCGGGGGGCGGCAATCAGCCCCAGCATTTT,CASTQSGGGNQPQHF
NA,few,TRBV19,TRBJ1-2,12,TGTGCCAGTACCCCGGGAGAGTTTGGCTACACCTTC,CASTPGEFGYTF
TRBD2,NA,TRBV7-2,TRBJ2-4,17,TGTGCCAGCAGCCGTTACGCGGGAGGGGTAGCCAAAAACATTCAGTACTTC,CASSRYAGGVAKNIQYF
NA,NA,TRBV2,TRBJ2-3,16,TGTGCCAGCAGTGTGTTCGCGGGGCACCAAACAGATACGCAGTATTTT,CASSVFAGHQTDTQYF
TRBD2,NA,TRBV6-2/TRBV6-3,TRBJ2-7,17,TGTGCCAGCAGTTACGAGGCTAGCGGAGTGGAAACAGGCGAGCAGTACTTC,CASSYEASGVETGEQYF
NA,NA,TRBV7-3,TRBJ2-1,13,TGTGCCAGCAGTTTAGGCCCCTACAATGAGCAGTTCTTC,CASSLGPYNEQFF
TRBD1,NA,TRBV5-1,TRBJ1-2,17,TGCGCCAGCAGCCCGACAGGGGGAAGCCTTATTTACTATGGCTACACCTTC,CASSPTGGSLIYYGYTF
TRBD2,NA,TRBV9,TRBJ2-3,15,TGTGCCAGCAGCAGGGGACTAGCGGGTACAGATACGCAGTATTTT,CASSRGLAGTDTQYF